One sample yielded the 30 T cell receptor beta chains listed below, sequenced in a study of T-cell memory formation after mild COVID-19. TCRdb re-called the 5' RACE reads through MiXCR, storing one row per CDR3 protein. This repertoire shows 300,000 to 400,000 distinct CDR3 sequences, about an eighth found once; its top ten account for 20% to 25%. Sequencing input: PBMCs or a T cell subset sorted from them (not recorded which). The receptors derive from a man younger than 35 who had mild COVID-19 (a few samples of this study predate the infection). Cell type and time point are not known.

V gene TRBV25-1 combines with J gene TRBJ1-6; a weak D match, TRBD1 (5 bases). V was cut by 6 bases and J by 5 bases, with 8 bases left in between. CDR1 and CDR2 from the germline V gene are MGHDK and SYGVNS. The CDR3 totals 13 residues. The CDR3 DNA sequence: TGTGCCAGCAGACTGACAGATAATTCACCCCTCCACTTT. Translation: CASRLTDNSPLHF. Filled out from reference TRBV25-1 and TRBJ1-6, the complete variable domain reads EADIYQTPRYLVIGTGKKITLECSQTMGHDKMYWYQQDPGMELHLIHYSYGVNSTEKGDLSSESTVSRIRTEHFPLTLESARPSHTSQYLCASRLTDNSPLHFGNGTRLTVT.

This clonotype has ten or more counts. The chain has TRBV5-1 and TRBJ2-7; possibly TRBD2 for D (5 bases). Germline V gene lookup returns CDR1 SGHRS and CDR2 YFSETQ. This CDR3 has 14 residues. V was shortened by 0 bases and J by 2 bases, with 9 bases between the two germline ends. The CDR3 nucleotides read TGCGCCAGCAGCTTGGATTCGGGGACCTACGAGCAGTACGTC. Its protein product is CASSLDSGTYEQYV.

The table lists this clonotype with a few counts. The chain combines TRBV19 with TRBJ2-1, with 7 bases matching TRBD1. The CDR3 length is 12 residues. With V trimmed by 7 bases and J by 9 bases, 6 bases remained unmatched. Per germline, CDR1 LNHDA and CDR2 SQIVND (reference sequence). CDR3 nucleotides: TGTGCCAGTACACAGGGGCTGAGTGAGCAGTTCTTC. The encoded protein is CASTQGLSEQFF.

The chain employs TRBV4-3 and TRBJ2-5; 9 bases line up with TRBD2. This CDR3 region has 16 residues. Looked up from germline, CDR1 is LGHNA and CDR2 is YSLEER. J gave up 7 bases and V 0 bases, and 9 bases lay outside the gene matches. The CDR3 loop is CASSQDGAGGFATQYF. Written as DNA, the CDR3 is TGCGCCAGCAGCCAAGATGGCGCGGGGGGGTTTGCGACCCAGTACTTC.

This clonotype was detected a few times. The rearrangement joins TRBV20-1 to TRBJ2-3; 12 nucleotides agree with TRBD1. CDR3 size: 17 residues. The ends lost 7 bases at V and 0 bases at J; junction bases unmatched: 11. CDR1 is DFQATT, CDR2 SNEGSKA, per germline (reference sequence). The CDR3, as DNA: TGCAGTGTTATAGCCCCGGGACAGGGGGCGAGCACAGATACGCAGTATTTT. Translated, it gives CSVIAPGQGASTDTQYF.

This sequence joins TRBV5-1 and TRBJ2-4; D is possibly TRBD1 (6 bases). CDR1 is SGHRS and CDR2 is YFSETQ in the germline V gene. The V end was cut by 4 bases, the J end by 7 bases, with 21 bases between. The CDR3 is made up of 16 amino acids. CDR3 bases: TGCGCCAGCAGCCCCTCGCAGGGGTATGTTCATAACATTCAGTACTTC. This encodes CASSPSQGYVHNIQYF.

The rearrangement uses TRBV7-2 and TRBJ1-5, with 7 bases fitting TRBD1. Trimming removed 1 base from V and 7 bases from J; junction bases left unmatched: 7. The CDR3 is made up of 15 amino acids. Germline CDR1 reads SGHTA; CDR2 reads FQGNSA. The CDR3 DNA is TGTGCCAGCAGCTTAGGAGGACAGGCACGACAGCCCCAGCATTTT. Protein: CASSLGGQARQPQHF.

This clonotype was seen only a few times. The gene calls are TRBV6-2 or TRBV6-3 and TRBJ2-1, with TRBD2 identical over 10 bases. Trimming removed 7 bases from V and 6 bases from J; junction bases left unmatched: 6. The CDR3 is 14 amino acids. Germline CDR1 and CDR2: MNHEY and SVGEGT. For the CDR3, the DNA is TGTGCCAGCAAGATTAGCGGGGGGTTCAATGAGCAGTTCTTC. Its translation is CASKISGGFNEQFF.

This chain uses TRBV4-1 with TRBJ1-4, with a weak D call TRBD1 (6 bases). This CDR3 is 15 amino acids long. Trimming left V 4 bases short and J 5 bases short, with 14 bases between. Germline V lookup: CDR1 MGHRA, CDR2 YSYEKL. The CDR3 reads CASSLSGTPNEKLFF. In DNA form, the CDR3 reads TGCGCCAGCAGCCTTTCGGGGACACCCAATGAAAAACTGTTTTTT.

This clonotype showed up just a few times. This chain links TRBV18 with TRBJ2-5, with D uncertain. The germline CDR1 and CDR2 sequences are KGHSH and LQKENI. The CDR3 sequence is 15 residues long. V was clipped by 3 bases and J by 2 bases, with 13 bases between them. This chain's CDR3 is CASSPSRQPQETQYF. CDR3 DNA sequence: TGTGCCAGCTCACCCTCGAGGCAGCCTCAAGAGACCCAGTACTTC.

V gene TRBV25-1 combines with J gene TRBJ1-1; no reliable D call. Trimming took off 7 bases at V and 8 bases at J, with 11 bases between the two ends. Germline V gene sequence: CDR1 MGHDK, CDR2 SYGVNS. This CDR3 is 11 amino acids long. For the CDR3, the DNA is TGTGCCAGCAAGGAGGTGAACGAAGCTTTCTTT. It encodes CASKEVNEAFF.

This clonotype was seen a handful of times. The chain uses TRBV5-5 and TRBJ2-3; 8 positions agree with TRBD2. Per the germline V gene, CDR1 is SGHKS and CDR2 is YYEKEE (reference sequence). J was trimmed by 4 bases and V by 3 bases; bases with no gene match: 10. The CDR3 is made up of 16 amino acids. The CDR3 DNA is TGTGCCAGCAGCTCAGCTGGGAGCGGGGGCTCAGATACGCAGTATTTT. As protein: CASSSAGSGGSDTQYF. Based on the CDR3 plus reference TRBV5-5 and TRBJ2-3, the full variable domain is DAGVTQSPTHLIKTRGQQVTLRCSPISGHKSVSWYQQVLGQGPQFIFQYYEKEERGRGNFPDRFSARQFPNYSSELNVNALLLGDSALYLCASSSAGSGGSDTQYFGPGTRLTVL.

The chain's CDR3 is CASSLELNRAEAFF. The DNA of the CDR3 is TGTGCCAGCAGTTTAGAACTAAACCGGGCCGAAGCTTTCTTT. This sequence joins TRBV12-3 or TRBV12-4 and TRBJ1-1; D not certain. Trimming removed 1 base from V and 8 bases from J, with 14 bases in between. The CDR3 runs to 14 residues.

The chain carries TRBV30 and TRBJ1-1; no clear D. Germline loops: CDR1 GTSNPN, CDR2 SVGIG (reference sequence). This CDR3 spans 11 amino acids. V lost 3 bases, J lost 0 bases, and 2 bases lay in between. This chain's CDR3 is CAWRMNTEAFF. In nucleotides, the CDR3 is TGTGCCTGGAGAATGAACACTGAAGCTTTCTTT.

The CDR3 sequence is CASRASGNTIYF. The DNA for the CDR3 is TGTGCCAGCAGAGCATCTGGAAACACCATATATTTT. The chain uses TRBV6-6 and TRBJ1-3; D remains unclear. Trimming pared 6 bases from V and 1 base from J, leaving 4 bases between. CDR1 is MNHNY, CDR2 SVGAGI, per germline (reference sequence). The CDR3 sequence is 12 residues long.

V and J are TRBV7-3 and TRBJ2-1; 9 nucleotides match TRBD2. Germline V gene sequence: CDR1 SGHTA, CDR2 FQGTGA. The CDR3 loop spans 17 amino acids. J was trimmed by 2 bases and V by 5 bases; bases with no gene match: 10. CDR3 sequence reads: CASSPHSGGRTYNEQFF. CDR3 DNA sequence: TGTGCCAGCAGCCCCCATAGCGGGGGCCGAACCTACAATGAGCAGTTCTTC.

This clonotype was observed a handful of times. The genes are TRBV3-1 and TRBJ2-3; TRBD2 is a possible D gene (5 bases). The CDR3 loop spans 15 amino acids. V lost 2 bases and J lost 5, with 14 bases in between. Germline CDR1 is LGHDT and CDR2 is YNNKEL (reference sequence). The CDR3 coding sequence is TGTGCCAGCAGCCAAATCGGGGTCCGGGGAGATACGCAGTATTTT. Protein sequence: CASSQIGVRGDTQYF.

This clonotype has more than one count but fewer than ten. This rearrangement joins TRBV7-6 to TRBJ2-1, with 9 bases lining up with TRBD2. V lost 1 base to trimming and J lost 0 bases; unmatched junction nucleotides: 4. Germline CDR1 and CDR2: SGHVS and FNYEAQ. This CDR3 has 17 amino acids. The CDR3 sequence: CASSLDLAGTSYNEQFF. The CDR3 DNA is TGTGCCAGCAGCTTAGATCTAGCGGGGACCTCCTACAATGAGCAGTTCTTC.

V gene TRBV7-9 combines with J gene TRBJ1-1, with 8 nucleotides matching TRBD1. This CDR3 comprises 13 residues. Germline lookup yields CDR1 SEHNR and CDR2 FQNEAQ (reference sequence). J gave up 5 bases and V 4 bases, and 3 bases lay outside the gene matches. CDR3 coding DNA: TGTGCCAGCAGCTCCCGACAGGGGACTGAAGCTTTCTTT. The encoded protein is CASSSRQGTEAFF.

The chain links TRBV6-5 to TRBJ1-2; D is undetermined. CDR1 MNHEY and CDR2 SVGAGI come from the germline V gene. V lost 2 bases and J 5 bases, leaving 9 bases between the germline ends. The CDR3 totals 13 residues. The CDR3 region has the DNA TGTGCCAGCAGTTACACCCTTTCGTATGGCTACACCTTC. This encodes CASSYTLSYGYTF.

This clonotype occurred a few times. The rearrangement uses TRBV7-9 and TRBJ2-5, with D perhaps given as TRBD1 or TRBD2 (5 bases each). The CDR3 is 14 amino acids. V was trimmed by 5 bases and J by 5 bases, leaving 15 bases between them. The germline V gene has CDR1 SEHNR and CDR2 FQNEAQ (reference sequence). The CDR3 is CASSDPGRTETQYF. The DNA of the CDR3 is TGTGCCAGCAGCGACCCGGGGCGTACGGAGACCCAGTACTTC.

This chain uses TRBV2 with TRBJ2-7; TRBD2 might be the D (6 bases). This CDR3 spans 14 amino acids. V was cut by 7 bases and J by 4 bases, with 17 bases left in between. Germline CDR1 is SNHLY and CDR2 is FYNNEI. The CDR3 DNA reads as TGTGCCAGCACCATCCGGATCGGGAGATACGAGCAGTACTTC. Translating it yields CASTIRIGRYEQYF.

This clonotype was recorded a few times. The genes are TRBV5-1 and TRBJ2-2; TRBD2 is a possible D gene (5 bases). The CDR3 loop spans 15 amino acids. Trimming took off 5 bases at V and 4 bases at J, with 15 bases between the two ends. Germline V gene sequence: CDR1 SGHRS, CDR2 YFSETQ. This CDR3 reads CASRTDPRGTGELFF. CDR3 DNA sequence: TGCGCCAGCAGAACGGACCCCCGGGGCACCGGGGAGCTGTTTTTT.

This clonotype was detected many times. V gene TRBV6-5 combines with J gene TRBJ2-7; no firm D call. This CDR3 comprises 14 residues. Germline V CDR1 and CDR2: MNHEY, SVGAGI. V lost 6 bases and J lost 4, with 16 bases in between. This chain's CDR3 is CASSLLSGGYEQYF. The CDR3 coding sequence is TGTGCCAGCAGCCTGCTCTCGGGTGGTTACGAGCAGTACTTC.

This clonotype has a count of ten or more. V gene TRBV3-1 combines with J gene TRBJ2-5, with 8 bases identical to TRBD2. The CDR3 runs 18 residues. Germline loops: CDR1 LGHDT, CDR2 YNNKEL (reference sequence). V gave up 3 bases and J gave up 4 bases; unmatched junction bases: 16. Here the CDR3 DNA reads TGTGCCAGCAGCCACCTGATGACGGGGGGGGTCTCGTCAGAGACCCAGTACTTC. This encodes CASSHLMTGGVSSETQYF.

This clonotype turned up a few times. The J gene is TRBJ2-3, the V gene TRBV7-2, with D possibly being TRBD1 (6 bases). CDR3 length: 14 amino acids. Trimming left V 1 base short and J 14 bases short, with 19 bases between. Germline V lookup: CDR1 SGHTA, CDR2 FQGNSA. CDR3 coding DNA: TGTGCCAGCAGCTTAGTGGACAGCATGAGTTGGGGGTATTTT. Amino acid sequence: CASSLVDSMSWGYF.

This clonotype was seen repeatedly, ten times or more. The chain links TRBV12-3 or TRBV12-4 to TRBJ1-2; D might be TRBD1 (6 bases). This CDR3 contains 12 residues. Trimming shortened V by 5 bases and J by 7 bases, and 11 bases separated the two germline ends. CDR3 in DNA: TGTGCCAGCAGTGTAAACAGGGTTGGCTACACCTTC. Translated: CASSVNRVGYTF.

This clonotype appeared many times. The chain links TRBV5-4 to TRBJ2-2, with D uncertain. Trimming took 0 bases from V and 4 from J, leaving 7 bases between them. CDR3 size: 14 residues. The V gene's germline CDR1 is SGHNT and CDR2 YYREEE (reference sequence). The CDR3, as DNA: TGTGCCAGCAGCTTGGCGGTGGCCACCGGGGAGCTGTTTTTT. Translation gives CASSLAVATGELFF. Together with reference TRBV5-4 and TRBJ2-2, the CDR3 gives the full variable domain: ETGVTQSPTHLIKTRGQQVTLRCSSQSGHNTVSWYQQALGQGPQFIFQYYREEENGRGNFPPRFSGLQFPNYSSELNVNALELDDSALYLCASSLAVATGELFFGEGSRLTVL.

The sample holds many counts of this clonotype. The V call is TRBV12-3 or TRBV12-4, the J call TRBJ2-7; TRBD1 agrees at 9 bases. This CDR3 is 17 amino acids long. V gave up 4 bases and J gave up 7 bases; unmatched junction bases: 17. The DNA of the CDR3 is TGTGCCAGCAGTTCCGACAGGGGGGACTATACCGGATGGGAGCAGTACTTC. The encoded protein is CASSSDRGDYTGWEQYF.

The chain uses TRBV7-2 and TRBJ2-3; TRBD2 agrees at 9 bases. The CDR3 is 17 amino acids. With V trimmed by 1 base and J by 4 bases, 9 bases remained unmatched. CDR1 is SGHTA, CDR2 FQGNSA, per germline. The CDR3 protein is CASSLGLRGGGADTQYF. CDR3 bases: TGTGCCAGCAGCTTAGGATTGCGGGGGGGCGGGGCAGATACGCAGTATTTT.